Shown below are 14 T cell receptor beta chains from a single sample sequenced in a study of blood T cell repertoires in COVID-19. This table comes from immunoSEQ multiplex PCR, and its TCRdb copy is limited to in-frame clones, with some not included. The sample lists about 180,000 clones; about 91% were seen once. Sequenced sample: peripheral blood. The receptor set was obtained from a woman between 25 and 40 years old with acute or convalescent COVID-19.

This clone appeared a few times. This chain joins TRBV20-1 and TRBJ2-1; possibly TRBD2 for D (5 bases). This CDR3 comprises 14 residues. The ends were cut back, 3 bases at V and 3 bases at J, with 12 bases in the middle. The V gene's germline CDR1 is DFQATT and CDR2 SNEGSKA (reference sequence). CDR3 DNA sequence: TGCAGTGCTAGTCTTGCCGGGATCTACAATGAGCAGTTCTTC. This translates into CSASLAGIYNEQFF.

V usage is TRBV2 and J usage is TRBJ2-7; the match to TRBD2 covers 10 bases. The CDR3 extends over 15 amino acids. Germline assignment: CDR1 SNHLY and CDR2 FYNNEI. The junction had 11 bases not matched to a gene; V was cut back by 5 bases and J by 7 bases. The CDR3 loop is CASSPGSGRAGEQYF. The CDR3 DNA reads as TGTGCCAGCAGTCCTGGAAGCGGGAGGGCTGGTGAGCAGTACTTC.

DNA for the CDR3: TGTGCCAGCAGTTTACTCCCAGGGGAGACCCAGTACTTC. As protein: CASSLLPGETQYF. The chain carries TRBV12-3 or TRBV12-4 and TRBJ2-5; a possible D gene is TRBD1 (5 bases). The CDR3 consists of 13 residues. With 2 bases removed from V and 5 bases from J, the gap between germline ends came to 9 bases.

The rearrangement joins TRBV28 to TRBJ1-5; no firm D call. V lost 8 bases to trimming and J lost 1 base, with 12 bases between them. CDR1 is MDHEN, CDR2 SYDVKM, per germline. This CDR3 contains 14 residues. The CDR3 is CASGALRSNQPQHF. The CDR3 DNA reads as TGTGCCAGCGGTGCTCTTCGGAGCAATCAGCCCCAGCATTTT.

This chain connects TRBV5-1 to TRBJ2-3, with TRBD2 matching over 8 bases. The V and J ends lost 0 bases and 2 bases, in that order; junction bases with no gene match: 2. The CDR3 spans 15 residues. Germline loops: CDR1 SGHRS, CDR2 YFSETQ. The CDR3 loop reads CASSLGTSPTDTQYF. The CDR3 nucleotides read TGCGCCAGCAGCTTGGGGACTAGCCCCACAGATACGCAGTATTTT.

This chain connects TRBV5-4 to TRBJ2-1, with a tentative D call TRBD2 (5 bases). Per the germline V gene, CDR1 is SGHNT and CDR2 is YYREEE (reference sequence). The CDR3 loop spans 15 amino acids. The germline V and J ends were trimmed by 0 bases and 2 bases, with 9 bases remaining between them. CDR3 loop: CASSLEETTYNEQFF. The CDR3 bases are TGTGCCAGCAGCTTGGAGGAGACTACCTACAATGAGCAGTTCTTC.

The V call is TRBV30, the J call TRBJ2-1; perhaps TRBD1 as D (6 bases). The ends were cut back, 3 bases at V and 3 bases at J, with 9 bases in the middle. This CDR3 region has 13 residues. Germline CDR1 and CDR2: GTSNPN and SVGIG (reference sequence). CDR3 residues: CAWSTGYYNEQFF. The DNA for the CDR3 is TGTGCCTGGAGCACAGGGTACTACAATGAGCAGTTCTTC.

The chain links TRBV2 to TRBJ2-5; the D gene is possibly TRBD1 (5 bases). Germline lookup yields CDR1 SNHLY and CDR2 FYNNEI. Trimming shortened V by 9 bases and J by 5 bases, and 16 bases separated the two germline ends. This CDR3 is built from 13 residues. CDR3 in DNA: TGTGCCAGAAATCAGGGTGCCGGCGAGACCCAGTACTTC. Amino acids: CARNQGAGETQYF.

The CDR3 coding sequence is TGTGCCAGCATCGGGGGGGACATGGAAAAACTGTTTTTT. It yields the protein CASIGGDMEKLFF. V gene TRBV7-9 combines with J gene TRBJ1-4, with a weak D call TRBD1 (6 bases). The CDR3 length is 13 residues. Trimming removed 7 bases at V and 8 bases at J, with 14 bases between. Germline-derived CDR1 and CDR2 are SEHNR and FQNEAQ (reference sequence).

The chain has TRBV28 and TRBJ2-2; no definite D call. The germline V gene has CDR1 MDHEN and CDR2 SYDVKM. V dropped 10 bases and J dropped 6 bases, with 24 bases sitting between them. CDR3 length equals 16 residues. The CDR3 reads CATQASRGTPSGELFF. Written as DNA, the CDR3 is TGTGCCACCCAAGCCTCTAGAGGCACGCCGTCCGGGGAGCTGTTTTTT.

The chain is built from TRBV10-2 and TRBJ1-5; possibly TRBD1 for D (5 bases). Germline V lookup: CDR1 WSHSY, CDR2 SAAADI. Trimming removed 3 bases from V and 6 bases from J, with 9 bases in between. The CDR3 has 13 amino acids. The CDR3 here is CASSDRRGQPQHF. CDR3 nucleotides: TGCGCCAGCAGTGACCGGAGGGGTCAGCCCCAGCATTTT.

This chain connects TRBV5-1 to TRBJ2-5, with D perhaps TRBD2 (5 bases). Between the trimmed V and J ends, which lost 2 bases and 5 bases, there was a span of 13 bases. The CDR3 sequence is 14 residues long. Per the germline V gene, CDR1 is SGHRS and CDR2 is YFSETQ. The CDR3 DNA reads TGCGCCAGCAGCTTAGCTGGGGAGATGGAGACCCAGTACTTC. Translated: CASSLAGEMETQYF.

The chain couples TRBV19 to TRBJ1-5; maybe TRBD1 (6 bases). Germline CDR1 LNHDA, CDR2 SQIVND (reference sequence). CDR3 length equals 15 residues. With 3 bases removed from V and 1 base from J, the gap between germline ends came to 10 bases. In nucleotides, the CDR3 is TGTGCCAGTAGTATTTACAGGGTAAGCAATCAGCCCCAGCATTTT. Translation: CASSIYRVSNQPQHF.

This chain links TRBV30 with TRBJ2-1; possible D gene TRBD2, 6 bases. Germline assignment: CDR1 GTSNPN and CDR2 SVGIG (reference sequence). This CDR3 contains 13 residues. The V gene lost 4 bases and the J gene lost 9 bases, with 16 bases spanning the gap. DNA for the CDR3: TGTGCCTGGACCCGACTAGGCGGTTTTGAGCAGTTCTTC. Amino acid sequence: CAWTRLGGFEQFF.